The sequence of this TCR beta chain was determined in a study of shared clonotypes between healthy human individuals. Study background: Researchers drew samples from two women and three men aged 18 to 49. Overall study findings and caveats: The donor pool, a small one, limited the genetic and exposure-history diversity represented.

Worth noting for this clone: What it binds is unknown. Other nucleotide sequences from this sample produce the same CDR3.

V was clipped by 1 base and J by 2 bases; unmatched bases: 3. The CDR3 runs to 15 residues. Germline V gene lookup returns CDR1 SGHDN and CDR2 FVKESK. Each sorted subset replicate got 200 ng genomic DNA, 30,000 or so genomes. Sequencing used immunoSEQ multiplex PCR; TCRdb keeps in-frame clones, though not all of them. The sample lists more than 2,000,000 clones; 90% to 95% were seen once. This chain connects TRBV14 to TRBJ2-3; 7 bases align to TRBD2. Sequenced input: naive CD4+ T cells from PBMCs. Described subset: CD45RA+ positively selected. The sequence was obtained from a man aged 18 to 30 in good health. Some clones in this sample may be carry-over from other donors' samples. The CDR3 coding sequence is TGTGCCAGCAGCCAAGCTAGCGGTTACACAGATACGCAGTATTTT. Protein sequence: CASSQASGYTDTQYF.